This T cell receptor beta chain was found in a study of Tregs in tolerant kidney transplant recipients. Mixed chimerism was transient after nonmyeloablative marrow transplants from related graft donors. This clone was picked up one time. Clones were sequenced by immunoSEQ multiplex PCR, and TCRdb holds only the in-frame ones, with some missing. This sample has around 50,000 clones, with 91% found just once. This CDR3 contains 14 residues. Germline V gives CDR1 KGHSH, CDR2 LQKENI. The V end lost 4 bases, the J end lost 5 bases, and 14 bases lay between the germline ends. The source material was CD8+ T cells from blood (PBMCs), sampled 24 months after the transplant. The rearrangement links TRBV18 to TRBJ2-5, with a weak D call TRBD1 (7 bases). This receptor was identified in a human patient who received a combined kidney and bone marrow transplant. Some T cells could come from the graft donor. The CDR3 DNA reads TGTGCCAGCTCACTGGAGGGGGCCGGCGAGACCCAGTACTTC. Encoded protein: CASSLEGAGETQYF.